The source of this TCR beta chain is a study of cytomegalovirus exposure and HLA in healthy donors. Findings and limits, study-wide: TCR beta chains numbering 164 were designated cytomegalovirus-associated.

As concerns this clone: Its antigen is unidentified.

Sequenced by immunoSEQ multiplex PCR; TCRdb stores in-frame clones only, minus some. The sample yields some 270,000 clones, 80% to 90% seen once. Trimming removed 5 bases from V and 2 bases from J, with 13 bases in between. This CDR3 spans 15 amino acids. CDR1 is LNHDA and CDR2 is SQIVND in the germline V gene (reference sequence). The clonotype originates from a young woman in good health and CMV-seronegative. The chain links TRBV19 to TRBJ1-5; weak D call: TRBD1 (5 bases). Sequenced input: PBMCs. This CDR3 is CASSLLTEGNQPQHF. The CDR3 region has the DNA TGTGCCAGTAGTCTGCTGACAGAAGGCAATCAGCCCCAGCATTTT.